The source of this T cell receptor beta chain is a study of T cells in localized non-small cell lung cancer. This clone came up a few times. This table comes from immunoSEQ multiplex PCR, and its TCRdb copy is limited to in-frame clones, with some not included. Of 52,000 or so clones listed, approximately 80% were seen once; the top ten hold about 17%. This receptor was taken from a man aged 40 to 70 with stage III lung adenocarcinoma. The sequencing here drew on peripheral blood mononuclear cells, taken before any cancer treatment.

The CDR3 nucleotides are TGTGCCAGCAGTGATTTAGTAACGAACACCGGGGAGCTGTTTTTT. Translated: CASSDLVTNTGELFF. V and J are TRBV25-1 and TRBJ2-2; D gene unclear. This CDR3 is built from 15 residues. V was shortened by 3 bases and J by 0 bases, with 8 bases between the two germline ends. Germline loops: CDR1 MGHDK, CDR2 SYGVNS.